The clone carrying this T cell receptor beta chain was seen only once. Its specificity is not known. The sort gate was single viable CD3+CD4+CD8-CD45RO+ cells for memory CD4+ T cells. These data belong to a study of memory CD4+ T cells and cytomegalovirus serostatus. This CDR3 spans 16 amino acids. V lost 7 bases and J lost 6; bases outside the gene matches: 14. Germline lookup yields CDR1 LNHDA and CDR2 SQIVND (reference sequence). Study-level points and caveats: CMV serostatus prediction reached median AUC roughly 0.95, or 0.91 with US-trained model.

The method was immunoSEQ multiplex PCR; TCRdb's version includes in-frame clones alone and lacks a portion of them. Seen here are about 25,000 clones, around three quarters observed once, and the top ten hold 1%. The chain links TRBV19 to TRBJ2-1; 8 bases fit TRBD2. Sequencing was done on a sample of memory CD4+ T cells from blood. This receptor was obtained from an adult in good health and CMV-seronegative. This CDR3 is CASTPGLTGGGNEQFF. The CDR3 DNA follows: TGTGCCAGTACCCCCGGGCTGACGGGGGGGGGCAATGAGCAGTTCTTC. Supplemented by reference TRBV19 and TRBJ2-1, the full variable domain reads DGGITQSPKYLFRKEGQNVTLSCEQNLNHDAMYWYRQDPGQGLRLIYYSQIVNDFQKGDIAEGYSVSREKKESFPLTVTSAQKNPTAFYLCASTPGLTGGGNEQFFGPGTRLTVL.